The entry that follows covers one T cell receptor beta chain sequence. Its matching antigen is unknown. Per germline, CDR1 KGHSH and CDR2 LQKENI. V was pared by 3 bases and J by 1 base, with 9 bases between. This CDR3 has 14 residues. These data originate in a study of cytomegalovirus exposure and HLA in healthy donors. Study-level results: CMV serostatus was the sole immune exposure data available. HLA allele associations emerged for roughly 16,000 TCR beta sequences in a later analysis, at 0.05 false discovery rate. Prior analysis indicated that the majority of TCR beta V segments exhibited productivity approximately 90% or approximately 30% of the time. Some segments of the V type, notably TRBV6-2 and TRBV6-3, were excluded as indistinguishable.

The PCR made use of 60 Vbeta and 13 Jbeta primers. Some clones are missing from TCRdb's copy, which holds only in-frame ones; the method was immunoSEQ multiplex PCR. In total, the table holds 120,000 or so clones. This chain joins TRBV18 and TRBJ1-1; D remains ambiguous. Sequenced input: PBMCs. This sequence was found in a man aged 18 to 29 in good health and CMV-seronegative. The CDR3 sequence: CASSPIPRNTEAFF. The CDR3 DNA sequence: TGTGCCAGCTCACCTATCCCTCGGAACACTGAAGCTTTCTTT.